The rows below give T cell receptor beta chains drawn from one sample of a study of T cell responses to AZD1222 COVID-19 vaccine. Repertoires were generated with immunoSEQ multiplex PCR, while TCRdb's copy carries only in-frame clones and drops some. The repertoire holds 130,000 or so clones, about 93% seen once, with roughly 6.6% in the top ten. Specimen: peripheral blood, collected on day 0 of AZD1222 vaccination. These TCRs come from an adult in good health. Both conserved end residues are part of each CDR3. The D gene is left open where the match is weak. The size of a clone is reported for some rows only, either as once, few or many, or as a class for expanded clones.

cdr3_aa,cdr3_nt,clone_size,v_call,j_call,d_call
CASTPGGVEKLFF,TGTGCCAGCACACCTGGGGGTGTCGAAAAACTGTTTTTT,.,TRBV6-5,TRBJ1-4,.
CASSQVSGSYDTQYF,TGCGCCAGCAGCCAAGTGTCTGGGTCCTATGATACGCAGTATTTT,.,TRBV4-1,TRBJ2-3,.
CASSLRQGETEAFF,TGTGCCAGCAGCTTAAGGCAAGGGGAAACTGAAGCTTTCTTT,.,TRBV11-1,TRBJ1-1,.
CASSLFGKMNTEAFF,TGTGCCAGCAGTTTATTCGGGAAAATGAACACTGAAGCTTTCTTT,.,TRBV28,TRBJ1-1,.
CASSQDLGFGGNTIYF,TGCGCCAGCAGCCAAGATCTGGGGTTTGGGGGAAACACCATATATTTT,.,TRBV4-3,TRBJ1-3,.
CASSLAAGGTQYF,TGTGCCAGCAGCTTAGCAGCTGGGGGGACCCAGTACTTC,.,TRBV7-6,TRBJ2-5,.
CATSRERAGGTQFF,TGTGCCACCAGCAGGGAAAGAGCGGGAGGGACGCAGTTCTTC,.,TRBV15,TRBJ2-1,TRBD2
CASSYSTVRPELFF,TGTGCCAGCAGTTACTCGACAGTAAGGCCGGAGCTGTTTTTT,.,TRBV6-5,TRBJ2-2,.
CASSIPGLAGGGNEQFF,TGTGCCAGCAGTATTCCGGGACTAGCGGGAGGTGGTAATGAGCAGTTCTTC,.,TRBV27,TRBJ2-1,TRBD2
CASSPGDTPGEQYF,TGTGCCAGCTCACCAGGAGACACCCCGGGGGAGCAGTACTTC,.,TRBV18,TRBJ2-7,.
CASSIDQVAGVPYEQYF,TGTGCCAGTAGTATAGATCAGGTAGCGGGAGTTCCCTACGAGCAGTACTTC,.,TRBV19,TRBJ2-7,TRBD2
CASARDDDNSPLHF,TGTGCCAGCGCGAGGGACGACGATAATTCACCCCTCCACTTT,.,TRBV28,TRBJ1-6,.
CASSQDLPGGDYGYTF,TGTGCCAGCAGCCAAGATTTGCCAGGGGGCGACTATGGCTACACCTTC,.,TRBV14,TRBJ1-2,TRBD1
CASSVGRGQGESYEQYF,TGTGCCAGCAGCGTAGGGAGGGGGCAGGGCGAATCCTACGAGCAGTACTTC,.,TRBV9,TRBJ2-7,.
CASSLAAYNEQFF,TGTGCCAGCAGCCTAGCGGCCTACAATGAGCAGTTCTTC,.,TRBV6-5,TRBJ2-1,TRBD2
CAWSVLAGVADTQYF,TGTGCCTGGAGTGTACTAGCGGGAGTGGCAGATACGCAGTATTTT,.,TRBV30,TRBJ2-3,TRBD2
CATKRRDRVNEQYF,TGTGCCACCAAACGCCGGGACAGGGTCAACGAGCAGTACTTC,.,TRBV27,TRBJ2-7,TRBD1
CASSPWTGYDEQYF,TGTGCCAGCAGCCCCTGGACAGGTTACGACGAGCAGTACTTC,.,TRBV7-2,TRBJ2-7,TRBD1
CATSRDTVVMSGEAFF,TGTGCCACCAGCAGAGATACAGTGGTTATGTCAGGGGAAGCTTTCTTT,.,TRBV15,TRBJ1-1,.
CASSPSGSYGYTF,TGTGCCAGCAGCCCATCAGGGAGCTATGGCTACACCTTC,.,TRBV9,TRBJ1-2,.
CASSAVRNEQYF,TGTGCCAGCAGCGCCGTTCGGAACGAGCAGTACTTC,.,TRBV7-9,TRBJ2-7,.
CASSEADFRQPTNEKLFF,TGTGCCAGCAGTGAAGCGGACTTCAGACAGCCAACTAATGAAAAACTGTTTTTT,.,TRBV2,TRBJ1-4,.
CASSIARDHEQYF,TGTGCCAGTAGTATAGCGCGGGACCACGAGCAGTACTTC,few,TRBV19,TRBJ2-7,.
CASSQDSGGADTQYF,TGTGCCAGCAGCCAAGATAGCGGAGGGGCAGATACGCAGTATTTT,.,TRBV4-2,TRBJ2-3,.
CASSLGLPPYEQYF,TGTGCCAGCAGCTTAGGACTACCACCCTACGAGCAGTACTTC,.,TRBV7-3,TRBJ2-7,.
CASSVAPVGGSGANVLTF,TGTGCCAGCAGCGTAGCTCCCGTTGGTGGGTCTGGGGCCAACGTCCTGACTTTC,.,TRBV9,TRBJ2-6,.
CSQGHQETQYF,TGCAGCCAGGGCCACCAAGAGACCCAGTACTTC,.,TRBV20-1,TRBJ2-5,.